This T cell receptor beta chain originates from a study of blood T cell repertoires in COVID-19. Sequencing used immunoSEQ multiplex PCR; TCRdb keeps in-frame clones, though not all of them. The data hold about 260,000 clones, with more than 70% observed a single time. V was clipped by 2 bases and J by 9 bases, with 4 bases between them. This CDR3 contains 10 residues. Germline V gives CDR1 MNHEY, CDR2 SVGAGI. The TCR was taken from a woman aged 45 to 65 who had recovered from COVID-19. The sequenced material came from PBMCs or T cells enriched from blood (not recorded which). The chain couples TRBV6-5 to TRBJ1-1; D gene unclear. The CDR3 is CASSYEKAFF. CDR3 coding DNA: TGTGCCAGCAGTTACGAGAAAGCTTTCTTT.